Sequencing of this T cell receptor beta chain was carried out in a study of beta chain features in type 1 diabetes. Overall study context: Patient and healthy donor groups were alike in age, gender and cell yields. Study outcomes and limitations: A possible short-template PCR bias applies equally to patients and controls. Across all four CD4+ subsets, people with type 1 diabetes showed modestly shorter TCRB CDR3s.

Expressed TCRB transcripts were sequenced, since all the RNA that had been isolated was reverse transcribed. Only in-frame clones appear in the TCRdb table, and some are missing; sequencing was by immunoSEQ multiplex PCR. The sample lists 300,000 to 400,000 clones, approximately 13% seen once, with roughly 0.015% in the top ten. As for this clone: Its antigen is currently unknown.

V shed 3 bases and J shed 5 bases, with 20 bases lying between them. The CDR3 loop spans 17 amino acids. The germline V gene has CDR1 LGHNA and CDR2 YSLEER. V is TRBV4-3 and J is TRBJ2-1, with D maybe TRBD2 (5 bases). The sequencing input was naive CD4+ T cells from blood. This clonotype was sampled from a woman aged 18 to 35 with type 1 diabetes. This chain's CDR3 is CASSQDSLRTWNNEQFF. The CDR3 DNA follows: TGCGCCAGCAGCCAGGACTCTCTACGGACTTGGAACAATGAGCAGTTCTTC.